This T cell receptor (beta chain) was sequenced for a study of T cells after yellow fever vaccination. In this sample, this clonotype turned up a few times. Its antigen remains unidentified. V was clipped by 2 bases and J by 5 bases; unmatched bases: 13. Per germline, CDR1 SGHAT and CDR2 FQNNGV. The length of the CDR3 is 18 residues. TCRdb ran MiXCR on the 5' RACE reads and lists one entry per CDR3 protein. The sample has about 63,000 distinct CDR3 sequences, approximately 7.4% seen once. Study-level points and caveats: Re-detected after boosting: most primary clones, more than 95% of CD4 and 80% to 90% of CD8.

The rearrangement links TRBV11-2 to TRBJ1-5, with TRBD1 identical over 9 bases. The input for sequencing was CD8+ T cells sorted from PBMCs, taken 15 days after the yellow fever booster vaccination. This clonotype was sampled from a man aged 30-40 years who received the YFV17D yellow fever vaccine. The CDR3 bases are TGTGCCAGCAGCTTACCCCCCCGGGACAGGGTGCCTCATCAGCCCCAGCATTTT. It encodes CASSLPPRDRVPHQPQHF. Using reference TRBV11-2 and TRBJ1-5 for the parts outside the CDR3, the full variable domain is EAGVAQSPRYKIIEKRQSVAFWCNPISGHATLYWYQQILGQGPKLLIQFQNNGVVDDSQLPKDRFSAERLKGVDSTLKIQPAKLEDSAVYLCASSLPPRDRVPHQPQHFGDGTRLSIL.